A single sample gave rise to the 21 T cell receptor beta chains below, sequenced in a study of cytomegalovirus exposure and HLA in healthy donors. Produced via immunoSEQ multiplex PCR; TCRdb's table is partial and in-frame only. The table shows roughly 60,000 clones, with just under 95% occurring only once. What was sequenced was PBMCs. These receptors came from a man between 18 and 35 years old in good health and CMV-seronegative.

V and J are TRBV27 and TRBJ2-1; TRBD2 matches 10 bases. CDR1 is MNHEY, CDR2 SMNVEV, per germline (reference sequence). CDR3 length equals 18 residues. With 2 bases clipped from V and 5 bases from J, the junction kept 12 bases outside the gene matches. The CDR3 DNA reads TGTGCCAGCAGTTTACTCCCTCTAGCGGGAGTGGAGAACAATGAGCAGTTCTTC. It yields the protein CASSLLPLAGVENNEQFF.

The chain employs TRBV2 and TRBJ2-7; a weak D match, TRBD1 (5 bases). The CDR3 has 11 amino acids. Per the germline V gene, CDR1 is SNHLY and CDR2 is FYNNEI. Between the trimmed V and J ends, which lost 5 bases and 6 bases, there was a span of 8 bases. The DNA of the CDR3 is TGTGCCAGCAGTTACAGGTTCGAGCAGTACTTC. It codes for CASSYRFEQYF.

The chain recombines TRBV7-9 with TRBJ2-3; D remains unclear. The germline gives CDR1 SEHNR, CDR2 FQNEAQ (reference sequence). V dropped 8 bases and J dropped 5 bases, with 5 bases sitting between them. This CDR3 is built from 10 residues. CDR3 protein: CASGGDTQYF. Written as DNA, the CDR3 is TGTGCCAGCGGCGGAGATACGCAGTATTTT.

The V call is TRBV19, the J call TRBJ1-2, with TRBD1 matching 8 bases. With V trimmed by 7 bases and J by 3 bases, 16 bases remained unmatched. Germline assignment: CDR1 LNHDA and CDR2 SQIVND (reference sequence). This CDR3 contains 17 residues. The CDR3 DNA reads TGTGCCAGTACTGGCCCACGGCCAGGGGGCGTCGACTATGGCTACACCTTC. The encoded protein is CASTGPRPGGVDYGYTF.

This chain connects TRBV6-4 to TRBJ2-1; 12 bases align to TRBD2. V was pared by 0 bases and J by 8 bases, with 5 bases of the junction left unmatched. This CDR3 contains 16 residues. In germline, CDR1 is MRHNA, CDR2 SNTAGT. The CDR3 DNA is TGTGCCAGCAGTGACTCTGAGACTAGCGGGAGTCATGAGCAGTTCTTC. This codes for CASSDSETSGSHEQFF.

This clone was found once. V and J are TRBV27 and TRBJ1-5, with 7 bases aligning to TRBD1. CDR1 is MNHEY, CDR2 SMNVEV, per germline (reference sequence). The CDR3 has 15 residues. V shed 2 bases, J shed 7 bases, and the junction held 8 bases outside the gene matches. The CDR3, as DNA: TGTGCCAGCAGTTTAATAGGTCAGGGGGAGCAGCCCCAGCATTTT. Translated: CASSLIGQGEQPQHF.

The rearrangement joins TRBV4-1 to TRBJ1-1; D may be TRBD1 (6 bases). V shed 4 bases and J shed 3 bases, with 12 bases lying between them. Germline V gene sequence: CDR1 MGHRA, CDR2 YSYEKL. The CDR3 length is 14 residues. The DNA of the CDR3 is TGCGCCAGCAGCCTAGGGGGGGCGGACACTGAAGCTTTCTTT. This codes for CASSLGGADTEAFF.

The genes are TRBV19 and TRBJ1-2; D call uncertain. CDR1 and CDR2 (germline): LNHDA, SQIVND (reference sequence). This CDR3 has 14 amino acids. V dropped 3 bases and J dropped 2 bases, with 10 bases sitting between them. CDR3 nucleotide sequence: TGTGCCAGTAGTATTGAGAGACTGAACTATGGCTACACCTTC. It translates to CASSIERLNYGYTF.

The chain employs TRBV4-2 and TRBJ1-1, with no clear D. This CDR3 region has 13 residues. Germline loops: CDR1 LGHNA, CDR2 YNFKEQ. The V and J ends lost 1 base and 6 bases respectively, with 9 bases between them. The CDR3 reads CASSQVELAEAFF. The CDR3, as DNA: TGTGCCAGCAGCCAAGTAGAACTGGCTGAAGCTTTCTTT.

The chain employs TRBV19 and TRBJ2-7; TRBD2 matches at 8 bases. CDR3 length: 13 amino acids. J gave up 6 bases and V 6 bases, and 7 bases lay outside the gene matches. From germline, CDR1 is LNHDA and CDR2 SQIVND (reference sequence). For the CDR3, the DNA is TGTGCCAGTAGGGAGCGGGAGAAGGCCGAGCAGTACTTC. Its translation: CASREREKAEQYF.

The CDR3 here is CASSLLAGALETQYF. DNA for the CDR3: TGTGCCAGCAGCTTACTAGCGGGAGCTTTGGAGACCCAGTACTTC. This chain links TRBV7-3 with TRBJ2-5; TRBD2 matches 10 bases. Germline values: CDR1 SGHTA, CDR2 FQGTGA. The CDR3 spans 15 residues. J lost 5 bases, V lost 2 bases, and 5 bases had no gene match.

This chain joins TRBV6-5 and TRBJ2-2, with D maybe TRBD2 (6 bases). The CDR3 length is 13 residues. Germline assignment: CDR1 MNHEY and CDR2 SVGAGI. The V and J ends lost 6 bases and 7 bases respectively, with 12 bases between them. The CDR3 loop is CASSSGEIGELFF. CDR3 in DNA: TGTGCCAGCAGCTCGGGGGAGATCGGGGAGCTGTTTTTT.

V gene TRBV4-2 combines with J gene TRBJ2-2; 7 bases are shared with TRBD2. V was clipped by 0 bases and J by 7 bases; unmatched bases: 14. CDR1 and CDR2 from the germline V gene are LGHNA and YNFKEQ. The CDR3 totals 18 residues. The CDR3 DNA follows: TGTGCCAGCAGCCAAGAATGGACCCTAGCGGACCCCGGCGGGGAGCTGTTTTTT. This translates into CASSQEWTLADPGGELFF.

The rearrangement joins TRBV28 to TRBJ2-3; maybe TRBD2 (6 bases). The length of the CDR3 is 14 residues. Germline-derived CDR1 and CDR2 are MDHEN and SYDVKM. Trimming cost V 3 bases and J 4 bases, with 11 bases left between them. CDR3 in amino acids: CASSLLGGPDTQYF. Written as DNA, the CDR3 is TGTGCCAGCAGTTTGTTGGGGGGACCAGATACGCAGTATTTT.

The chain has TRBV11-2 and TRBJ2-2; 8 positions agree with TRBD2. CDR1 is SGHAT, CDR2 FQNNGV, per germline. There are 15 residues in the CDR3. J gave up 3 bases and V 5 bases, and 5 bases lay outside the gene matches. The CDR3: CASSPGGKYTGELFF. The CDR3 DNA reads TGTGCCAGCAGCCCGGGAGGGAAGTACACCGGGGAGCTGTTTTTT.

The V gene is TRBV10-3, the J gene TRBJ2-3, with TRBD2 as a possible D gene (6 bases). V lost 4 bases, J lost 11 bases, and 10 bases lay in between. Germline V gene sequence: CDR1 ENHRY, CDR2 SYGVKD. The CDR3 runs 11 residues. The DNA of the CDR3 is TGTGCCATCAGTGGGGACTCTCTGCAGTATTTT. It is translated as CAISGDSLQYF.

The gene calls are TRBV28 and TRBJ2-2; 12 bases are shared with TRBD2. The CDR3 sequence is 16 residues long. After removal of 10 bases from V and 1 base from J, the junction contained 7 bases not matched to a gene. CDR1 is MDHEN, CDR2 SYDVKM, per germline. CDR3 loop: CATVTSGSVNTGELFF. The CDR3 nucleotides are TGTGCCACCGTGACTAGCGGGAGCGTGAACACCGGGGAGCTGTTTTTT.

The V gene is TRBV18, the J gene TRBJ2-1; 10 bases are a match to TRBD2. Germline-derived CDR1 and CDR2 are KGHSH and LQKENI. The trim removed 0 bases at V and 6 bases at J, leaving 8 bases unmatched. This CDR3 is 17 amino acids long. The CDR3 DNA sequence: TGTGCCAGCTCACCACCGAATCTAGCGGGAGTGGGCAATGAGCAGTTCTTC. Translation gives CASSPPNLAGVGNEQFF.

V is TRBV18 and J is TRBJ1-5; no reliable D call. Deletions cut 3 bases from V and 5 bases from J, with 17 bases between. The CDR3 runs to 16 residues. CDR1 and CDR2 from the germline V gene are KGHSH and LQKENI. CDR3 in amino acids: CASSPTGYPADQPQHF. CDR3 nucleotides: TGTGCCAGCTCACCGACCGGGTATCCGGCAGATCAGCCCCAGCATTTT.

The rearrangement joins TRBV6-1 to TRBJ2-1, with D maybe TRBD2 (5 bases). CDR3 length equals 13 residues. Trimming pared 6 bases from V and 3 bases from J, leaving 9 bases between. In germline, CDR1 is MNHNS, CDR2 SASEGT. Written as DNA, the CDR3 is TGTGCCAGCAGGAGAGACTACTACAATGAGCAGTTCTTC. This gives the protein CASRRDYYNEQFF.

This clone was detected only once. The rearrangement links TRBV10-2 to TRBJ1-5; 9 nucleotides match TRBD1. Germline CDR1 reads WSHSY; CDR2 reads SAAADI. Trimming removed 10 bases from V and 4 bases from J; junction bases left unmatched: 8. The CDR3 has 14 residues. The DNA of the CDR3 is TGCGCCACCCGGGACAGGGAAACAAATCAGCCCCAGCATTTT. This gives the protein CATRDRETNQPQHF.